A single sample gave rise to the 15 T cell receptor beta chains below, sequenced in a study of cytomegalovirus exposure and HLA in healthy donors. The assay was immunoSEQ multiplex PCR, and TCRdb's table has in-frame clones only and misses some. This sample has about 160,000 clones, with 70% to 90% found just once. The sample comprised PBMCs. These TCRs come from a man younger than 45 in good health and CMV-seropositive.

This chain connects TRBV18 to TRBJ2-3, with 8 nucleotides matching TRBD2. Unmatched junction bases numbered 6, after V lost 3 bases and J lost 1 base. Germline CDR1 is KGHSH and CDR2 is LQKENI. The CDR3 sequence is 16 residues long. CDR3 DNA sequence: TGTGCCAGCTCACCCCGGGGGGGCCTTGGCACAGATACGCAGTATTTT. Its translation: CASSPRGGLGTDTQYF.

The genes are TRBV5-1 and TRBJ1-2, with TRBD1 matching 7 bases. The CDR3 covers 15 residues. The ends lost 5 bases at V and 8 bases at J; junction bases unmatched: 15. The germline CDR1 and CDR2 sequences are SGHRS and YFSETQ. The CDR3 DNA sequence: TGCGCCAGCAGGGGCGCAGGGACAGCCTTTTGGGGCTACACCTTC. This sequence encodes CASRGAGTAFWGYTF.

The gene calls are TRBV6-1 and TRBJ1-2, with D maybe TRBD1 (6 bases). Germline CDR1 MNHNS, CDR2 SASEGT. V was shortened by 0 bases and J by 7 bases, with 12 bases between the two germline ends. There are 14 residues in the CDR3. The CDR3, as DNA: TGTGCCAGCAGTGAAGCCAGGGGCGGGCTTGGCTACACCTTC. Translated: CASSEARGGLGYTF.

The chain joins TRBV29-1 to TRBJ1-4; 8 positions agree with TRBD1. CDR3 length equals 14 residues. Germline values: CDR1 SQVTM, CDR2 ANQGSEA. Trimming cost V 3 bases and J 6 bases; bases outside gene matches: 6. CDR3 region: CSVDSRGQDEKLFF. Here the CDR3 DNA reads TGCAGCGTTGATAGCAGGGGGCAGGATGAAAAACTGTTTTTT.

The rearrangement links TRBV7-9 to TRBJ2-2, with D unresolved. CDR3 length: 13 residues. With 5 bases removed from V and 10 bases from J, the gap between germline ends came to 14 bases. Germline V CDR1 and CDR2: SEHNR, FQNEAQ (reference sequence). The CDR3 bases are TGTGCCAGCAGCCCGCTAGGATATGAGGAGCTGTTTTTT. Translation: CASSPLGYEELFF.

As for this clone: At one of its ends the junction is not consistent with the germline gene, which may arise from a read error. This rearrangement joins TRBV10-3 to TRBJ1-2, with 12 bases fitting TRBD1. The germline V gene encodes CDR1 ENHRY and CDR2 SYGVKD. The CDR3 extends over 13 amino acids. The CDR3 DNA is TGTGCCATCAGTGAGTCAAGGGACAGGGGGCTATCTTTC. Translation: CAISESRDRGLSF.

The chain has TRBV9 and TRBJ2-1; TRBD2 matches 7 bases. The CDR3 spans 17 residues. The junction had 8 bases not matched to a gene; V was cut back by 0 bases and J by 2 bases. The germline V gene encodes CDR1 SGDLS and CDR2 YYNGEE. In nucleotides, the CDR3 is TGTGCCAGCAGCGTAGGGTGGGGCGGGAGAACCTACAATGAGCAGTTCTTC. It is translated as CASSVGWGGRTYNEQFF.

Here the CDR3 DNA reads TGCGCCAGCAGCGGCGGGGGGACTACTCAAGAGACCCAGTACTTC. It is translated as CASSGGGTTQETQYF. This chain uses TRBV5-1 with TRBJ2-5, with 8 nucleotides matching TRBD2. The germline V gene encodes CDR1 SGHRS and CDR2 YFSETQ. V dropped 4 bases and J dropped 2; count of bases not matched to a gene: 7. This CDR3 has 15 residues.

This clone was seen a few times. This sequence joins TRBV6-1 and TRBJ1-2, with D possibly TRBD1 on 6 matching bases. The CDR3 extends over 14 amino acids. Deletions cut 2 bases from V and 5 bases from J, with 12 bases between. The germline V gene has CDR1 MNHNS and CDR2 SASEGT. The CDR3 protein is CASSEWGGGYGYTF. The CDR3 DNA reads TGTGCCAGCAGTGAATGGGGAGGGGGGTATGGCTACACCTTC.

The DNA of the CDR3 is TGTGCCAGCAGCTCGAAGCGGGGGGCCCAGAGCTCCTACAATGAGCAGTTCTTC. This gives the protein CASSSKRGAQSSYNEQFF. The chain employs TRBV7-8 and TRBJ2-1, with 9 bases identical to TRBD2. Germline CDR1 SGHVS, CDR2 FQNEAQ. The CDR3 totals 18 residues. V shed 4 bases and J 0 bases; nucleotides not matched to a gene: 10.

The chain carries TRBV7-6 and TRBJ2-1; 8 nucleotides agree with TRBD1. Germline V gene lookup returns CDR1 SGHVS and CDR2 FNYEAQ. This CDR3 has 16 amino acids. V was pared by 3 bases and J by 6 bases, with 10 bases of the junction left unmatched. CDR3 residues: CASSFRSGTGTNEQFF. CDR3 bases: TGTGCCAGCAGCTTTAGGTCTGGGACAGGTACCAATGAGCAGTTCTTC.

This rearrangement joins TRBV9 to TRBJ2-2, with D tentatively TRBD2 (5 bases). The V gene lost 4 bases and the J gene lost 5 bases, with 12 bases spanning the gap. Per germline, CDR1 SGDLS and CDR2 YYNGEE. The CDR3 loop spans 14 amino acids. CDR3 protein: CASSSLSGTGELFF. The CDR3 DNA sequence: TGTGCCAGCAGCAGCTTAAGCGGAACCGGGGAGCTGTTTTTT.

The chain is built from TRBV29-1 and TRBJ2-1; TRBD2 matches at 15 bases. CDR3 size: 16 residues. CDR1 SQVTM and CDR2 ANQGSEA come from the germline V gene. V gave up 7 bases and J gave up 6 bases; unmatched junction bases: 10. CDR3 bases: TGCAGCGCCCTAAGGACTAGCGGGGGGGTTTCCAATGAGCAGTTCTTC. It codes for CSALRTSGGVSNEQFF.

A word on this clone: Other nucleotide sequences from this sample produce the same CDR3. V gene TRBV6-5 combines with J gene TRBJ2-7, with TRBD1 matching 9 bases. The germline V gene has CDR1 MNHEY and CDR2 SVGAGI. The CDR3 loop spans 14 amino acids. The V gene end was trimmed by 2 bases and the J gene end by 4 bases; junction bases not matched to a gene: 3. The chain's CDR3 is CASSYGQGSYEQYF. In nucleotides, the CDR3 is TGTGCCAGCAGTTACGGACAGGGGAGTTACGAGCAGTACTTC.

V usage is TRBV4-3 and J usage is TRBJ2-7, with 7 bases fitting TRBD1. With 3 bases clipped from V and 3 bases from J, the junction kept 8 bases outside the gene matches. Germline V CDR1 and CDR2: LGHNA, YSLEER. The CDR3 sequence is 15 residues long. The CDR3 reads CASSQGRTGGYEQYF. CDR3 in DNA: TGCGCCAGCAGCCAGGGCCGGACAGGAGGCTACGAGCAGTACTTC.